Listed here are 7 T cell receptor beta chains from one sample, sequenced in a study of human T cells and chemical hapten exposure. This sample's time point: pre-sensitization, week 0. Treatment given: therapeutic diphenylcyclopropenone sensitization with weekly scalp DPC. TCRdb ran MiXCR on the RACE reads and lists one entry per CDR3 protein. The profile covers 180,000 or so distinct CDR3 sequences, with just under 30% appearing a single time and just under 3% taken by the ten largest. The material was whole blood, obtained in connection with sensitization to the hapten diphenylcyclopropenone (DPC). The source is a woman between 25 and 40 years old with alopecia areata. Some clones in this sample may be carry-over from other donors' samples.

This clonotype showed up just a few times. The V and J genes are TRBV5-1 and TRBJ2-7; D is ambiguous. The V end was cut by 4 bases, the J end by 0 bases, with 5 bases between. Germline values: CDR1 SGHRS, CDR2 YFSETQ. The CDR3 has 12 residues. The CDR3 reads CASSLNSYEQYF. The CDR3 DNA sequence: TGCGCCAGCAGCCTAAACTCCTACGAGCAGTACTTC.

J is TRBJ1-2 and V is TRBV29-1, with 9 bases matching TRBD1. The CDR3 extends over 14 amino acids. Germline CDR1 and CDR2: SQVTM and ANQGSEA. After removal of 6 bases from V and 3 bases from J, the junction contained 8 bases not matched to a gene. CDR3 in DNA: TGCAGCGTCAATGACAGGGGGGGAGACTATGGCTACACCTTC. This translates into CSVNDRGGDYGYTF.

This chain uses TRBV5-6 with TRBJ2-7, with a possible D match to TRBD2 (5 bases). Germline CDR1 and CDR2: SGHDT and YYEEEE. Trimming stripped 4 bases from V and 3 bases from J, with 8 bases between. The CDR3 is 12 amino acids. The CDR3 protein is CASSRDFYEQYF. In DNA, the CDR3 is TGTGCCAGCAGCCGGGATTTCTACGAGCAGTACTTC.

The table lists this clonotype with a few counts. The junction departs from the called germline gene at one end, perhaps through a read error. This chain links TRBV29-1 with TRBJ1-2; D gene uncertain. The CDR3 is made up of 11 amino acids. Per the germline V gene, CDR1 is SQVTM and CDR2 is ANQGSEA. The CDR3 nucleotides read TGCAGCGTTGGGGTCGGGTATGGCCACACCTTC. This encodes CSVGVGYGHTF.

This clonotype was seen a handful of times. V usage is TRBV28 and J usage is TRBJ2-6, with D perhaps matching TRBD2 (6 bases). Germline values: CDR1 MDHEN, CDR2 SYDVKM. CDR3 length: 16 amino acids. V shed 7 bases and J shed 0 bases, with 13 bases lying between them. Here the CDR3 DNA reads TGTGCCAGCATACCGCGGGAAGGCTCTGGGGCCAACGTCCTGACTTTC. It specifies CASIPREGSGANVLTF.

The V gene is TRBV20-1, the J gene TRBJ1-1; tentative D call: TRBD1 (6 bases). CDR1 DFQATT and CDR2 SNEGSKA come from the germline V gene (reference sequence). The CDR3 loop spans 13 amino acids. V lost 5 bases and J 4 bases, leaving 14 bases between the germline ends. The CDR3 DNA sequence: TGCAGTGCTCGCCGGGGGGCAGGCACTGAAGCTTTCTTT. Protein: CSARRGAGTEAFF.

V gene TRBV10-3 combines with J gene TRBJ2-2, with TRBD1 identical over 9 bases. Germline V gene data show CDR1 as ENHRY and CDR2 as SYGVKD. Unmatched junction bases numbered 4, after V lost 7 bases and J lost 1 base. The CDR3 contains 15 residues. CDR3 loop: CAINGQGKNTGELFF. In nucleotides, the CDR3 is TGTGCCATCAACGGACAGGGGAAGAACACCGGGGAGCTGTTTTTT.